What follows are 24 T cell receptor beta chains derived from one specimen sequenced in a study of Ad26.COV2.S vaccination and SARS-CoV-2 variants. Sequenced by immunoSEQ multiplex PCR; TCRdb stores in-frame clones only, minus some. Seen here are approximately 350,000 clones, around nine tenths observed once, and the top ten hold around 3.6%. Specified treatment: roughly 20 received Ad26.COV2.S at low or high dose, single or two shots; 5 received placebo; per-sample allocation not given. Sampling was done on day 63 after the first vaccine or placebo injection. Source: peripheral blood, taken in a trial of Ad26.COV2.S vaccine versus placebo. Receptor source: a person between 18 and 65 years old who received the Ad26.COV2.S COVID-19 vaccine or a placebo.

The chain carries TRBV4-2 and TRBJ2-5; no clear D gene. The V end was cut by 4 bases, the J end by 1 base, with 7 bases between. Germline V gives CDR1 LGHNA, CDR2 YNFKEQ. This CDR3 is 13 amino acids long. Here the CDR3 DNA reads TGTGCCAGCAGCCTCGGAGTCCAAGAGACCCAGTACTTC. Translating gives CASSLGVQETQYF.

This clone was counted between two and nine times. Here the CDR3 DNA reads TGTGCCAGTAGTCCGGACAGCTCCTATAATTCACCCCTCCACTTT. It translates to CASSPDSSYNSPLHF. The chain recombines TRBV19 with TRBJ1-6; a weak D match, TRBD1 (6 bases). The length of the CDR3 is 15 residues. V was cut by 5 bases and J by 0 bases, with 8 bases left in between. Germline V gene lookup returns CDR1 LNHDA and CDR2 SQIVND (reference sequence).

This clone was counted only a few times. V and J are TRBV4-3 and TRBJ1-2, with D uncertain. Germline assignment: CDR1 LGHNA and CDR2 YSLEER. Trimming pared 0 bases from V and 6 bases from J, leaving 17 bases between. The CDR3 has 16 amino acids. The CDR3 DNA reads TGCGCCAGCAGCCAAGATCTGTCGGGAGTTGGGGATGGCTACACCTTC. Translation gives CASSQDLSGVGDGYTF.

The DNA of the CDR3 is TGCAGCGTCGCGGACAGGGGGAACACTGAAGCTTTCTTT. It specifies CSVADRGNTEAFF. This chain joins TRBV29-1 and TRBJ1-1, with TRBD1 matching 9 bases. The J segment lost 1 base and the V segment lost 6 bases, leaving 3 bases of the junction unmatched. The germline gives CDR1 SQVTM, CDR2 ANQGSEA. This CDR3 has 13 residues.

The chain employs TRBV6-5 and TRBJ1-1; tentatively, D is TRBD1 (5 bases). V shed 5 bases and J shed 10 bases, with 23 bases lying between them. Germline CDR1 reads MNHEY; CDR2 reads SVGAGI. The CDR3 extends over 15 amino acids. The DNA for the CDR3 is TGTGCCAGCAGTCCACGGGGACGAATCCCTACCGTAGCTTTCTTT. Protein product: CASSPRGRIPTVAFF.

The rearrangement joins TRBV18 to TRBJ1-5; D gene unclear. V was shortened by 4 bases and J by 3 bases, with 16 bases between the two germline ends. In germline, CDR1 is KGHSH, CDR2 LQKENI. This CDR3 region has 16 residues. The CDR3 DNA is TGTGCCAGCTCACTCGCCGGAGCCGGGTCCAATCAGCCCCAGCATTTT. It encodes CASSLAGAGSNQPQHF.

The V and J genes are TRBV4-3 and TRBJ1-2; D uncertain. Germline V gene data show CDR1 as LGHNA and CDR2 as YSLEER. V gave up 0 bases and J gave up 3 bases, with 11 bases separating them. The CDR3 length is 15 residues. CDR3 protein: CASSQDPSTDYGYTF. CDR3 in DNA: TGCGCCAGCAGCCAAGACCCATCAACAGACTATGGCTACACCTTC.

The chain recombines TRBV6-1 with TRBJ1-2, with a weak D call TRBD1 (5 bases). The CDR3 has 15 residues. Germline lookup yields CDR1 MNHNS and CDR2 SASEGT. V dropped 2 bases and J dropped 4 bases, with 14 bases sitting between them. The CDR3 nucleotides read TGTGCCAGCAGTGAAAGGTCACGGGGCCCCTATGGCTACACCTTC. This encodes CASSERSRGPYGYTF.

This clone was recorded once. The V call is TRBV12-5, the J call TRBJ2-7; 7 bases match TRBD1. This CDR3 has 14 residues. The junction had 5 bases not matched to a gene; V was cut back by 6 bases and J by 0 bases. Germline CDR1 LGHNT, CDR2 FRNRAP. The CDR3 is CASGYGDSSYEQYF. In nucleotides, the CDR3 is TGTGCTAGTGGCTACGGGGACAGCTCCTACGAGCAGTACTTC.

The gene calls are TRBV14 and TRBJ2-2; D unclear. The CDR3 totals 15 residues. Per germline, CDR1 SGHDN and CDR2 FVKESK. V lost 0 bases, J lost 0 bases, and 5 bases lay in between. The CDR3 DNA reads TGTGCCAGCAGCCAAGACGGCTCGAACACCGGGGAGCTGTTTTTT. Its translation is CASSQDGSNTGELFF.

The rearrangement joins TRBV10-3 to TRBJ2-7; no clear D. V lost 7 bases, J lost 2 bases, and 12 bases lay in between. The CDR3 is 13 amino acids. Germline CDR1 is ENHRY and CDR2 is SYGVKD. This CDR3 reads CAINAGSPYEQYF. The CDR3 nucleotides read TGTGCCATCAACGCCGGGTCCCCCTACGAGCAGTACTTC.

This clone was counted only a few times. V is TRBV5-6 and J is TRBJ1-1; D unresolved. The CDR3 covers 12 residues. Trimming cost V 1 base and J 10 bases, with 11 bases left between them. Germline V CDR1 and CDR2: SGHDT, YYEEEE. The CDR3 loop reads CASSLWGMGAFF. CDR3 DNA sequence: TGTGCCAGCAGCTTGTGGGGAATGGGAGCTTTCTTT.

The V gene is TRBV9, the J gene TRBJ2-6; 7 positions match TRBD1. CDR1 is SGDLS, CDR2 YYNGEE, per germline. Losses at the gene ends were 5 bases for V and 1 base for J; bases not matched to a gene: 9. CDR3 length equals 17 residues. The CDR3 DNA reads TGTGCCAGCAGTGAGACAGGGCCCCGTTCTGGGGCCAACGTCCTGACTTTC. This sequence encodes CASSETGPRSGANVLTF.

V gene TRBV5-6 combines with J gene TRBJ1-2; 7 nucleotides align to TRBD1. This CDR3 contains 15 residues. The junction had 7 bases not matched to a gene; V was cut back by 0 bases and J by 5 bases. Looked up from germline, CDR1 is SGHDT and CDR2 is YYEEEE. This CDR3 is CASSLGSSGGYGYTF. The CDR3 nucleotides are TGTGCCAGCAGCTTGGGCTCTTCAGGGGGTTATGGCTACACCTTC.

The gene calls are TRBV18 and TRBJ1-5; tentative D call: TRBD1 (5 bases). The CDR3 contains 16 residues. Germline V gives CDR1 KGHSH, CDR2 LQKENI. Between the trimmed V and J ends, which lost 6 bases and 3 bases, there was a span of 18 bases. In nucleotides, the CDR3 is TGTGCCAGCTCGGACGAAGGACGGGGCGACAATCAGCCCCAGCATTTT. It encodes CASSDEGRGDNQPQHF.

The CDR3 nucleotides read TGTGCCAGCAGTGCAGTTCCGTACTATGGCTACACCTTC. Protein: CASSAVPYYGYTF. This chain connects TRBV2 to TRBJ1-2; D gene uncertain. Trimming shortened V by 4 bases and J by 3 bases, and 9 bases separated the two germline ends. Germline V CDR1 and CDR2: SNHLY, FYNNEI. The CDR3 has 13 amino acids.

This clone appeared a few times. The genes are TRBV12-5 and TRBJ1-2; the D is unclear. The CDR3 is made up of 13 amino acids. V shed 3 bases and J shed 0 bases, with 5 bases lying between them. Germline V lookup: CDR1 LGHNT, CDR2 FRNRAP. The CDR3 loop reads CASGFGTNYGYTF. The CDR3 DNA reads TGTGCTAGTGGTTTCGGGACTAACTATGGCTACACCTTC.

The V call is TRBV5-6, the J call TRBJ1-2, with 7 bases aligning to TRBD1. CDR3 length: 16 residues. V lost 4 bases, J lost 0 bases, and 9 bases stayed unmatched. The germline gives CDR1 SGHDT, CDR2 YYEEEE. The CDR3: CASSLDRARANYGYTF. The CDR3 DNA sequence: TGTGCCAGCAGCCTAGACAGGGCAAGAGCTAACTATGGCTACACCTTC.

This rearrangement joins TRBV19 to TRBJ2-1, with TRBD2 matching over 8 bases. The CDR3 spans 15 residues. With 4 bases clipped from V and 4 bases from J, the junction kept 6 bases outside the gene matches. From germline, CDR1 is LNHDA and CDR2 SQIVND (reference sequence). The CDR3 region is CASSTAGTRYNEQFF. The CDR3 DNA follows: TGTGCCAGTAGTACGGCCGGGACTAGATACAATGAGCAGTTCTTC.

This rearrangement joins TRBV10-2 to TRBJ1-2; D call uncertain. Trimming left V 2 bases short and J 8 bases short, with 9 bases between. Germline loops: CDR1 WSHSY, CDR2 SAAADI. The CDR3 spans 12 residues. The DNA of the CDR3 is TGCGCCAGCAGTGAGAGGAGAGGCGGCTACACCTTC. Translation: CASSERRGGYTF.

V and J are TRBV6-6 and TRBJ2-1, with 12 positions matching TRBD2. With V trimmed by 6 bases and J by 8 bases, 14 bases remained unmatched. The CDR3 consists of 17 residues. Germline CDR1 and CDR2: MNHNY and SVGAGI (reference sequence). CDR3 nucleotide sequence: TGTGCCAGCAGCCGATTGGGCCCCCTAGCGGGGGGGCATGAGCAGTTCTTC. Translating gives CASSRLGPLAGGHEQFF.

The chain links TRBV29-1 to TRBJ1-5; D unresolved. The V end lost 5 bases, the J end lost 3 bases, and 14 bases lay between the germline ends. The CDR3 contains 14 residues. CDR1 SQVTM and CDR2 ANQGSEA come from the germline V gene. CDR3 nucleotides: TGCAGCGTTTGGACGGGCGCTCCCAATCAGCCCCAGCATTTT. Its translation: CSVWTGAPNQPQHF.

The V gene is TRBV7-2, the J gene TRBJ2-3; 13 bases are a match to TRBD2. Per germline, CDR1 SGHTA and CDR2 FQGNSA. The CDR3 spans 16 residues. Germline trimming cut 6 bases from V and 2 bases from J; bases unmatched to any gene: 5. The CDR3 DNA is TGTGCCAGCAGACTAGCGGGGGGGTTCACCACAGATACGCAGTATTTT. Protein: CASRLAGGFTTDTQYF.

The J gene is TRBJ1-5, the V gene TRBV19; a weak D match, TRBD1 (5 bases). The germline V gene has CDR1 LNHDA and CDR2 SQIVND (reference sequence). V shed 3 bases and J shed 4 bases, with 7 bases lying between them. This CDR3 comprises 13 residues. The CDR3 region is CASSIGTNQPQHF. CDR3 nucleotide sequence: TGTGCCAGTAGTATTGGGACGAATCAGCCCCAGCATTTT. Together with reference TRBV19 and TRBJ1-5, the CDR3 gives the full variable domain: DGGITQSPKYLFRKEGQNVTLSCEQNLNHDAMYWYRQDPGQGLRLIYYSQIVNDFQKGDIAEGYSVSREKKESFPLTVTSAQKNPTAFYLCASSIGTNQPQHFGDGTRLSIL.